The 7 T cell receptor beta chains in this list originate from one sample, sequenced in a study of robustness of blood B and T cell sequencing. A 5' template-switch oligo added a universal priming site during cDNA synthesis. Each cDNA molecule was tagged by a 12-nucleotide random UMI. TCRdb fed the PCR reads into MiXCR, producing one record per CDR3 protein. The sample has around 1,500 distinct CDR3 sequences, 45% to 50% seen once; the top ten hold about 35%. Instead of genomic DNA, mRNA was used to measure TCR beta repertoires. Sequenced sample: peripheral blood. These receptors originate from a human donor in good health.

V gene TRBV10-3 combines with J gene TRBJ1-2; no firm D call. The CDR3 is 16 residues long. Trimming stripped 5 bases from V and 5 bases from J, with 21 bases between. Germline V gene data show CDR1 as ENHRY and CDR2 as SYGVKD. The CDR3 spells CAISQEEGRWKYGYTF. Here the CDR3 DNA reads TGTGCCATCAGTCAAGAGGAAGGACGGTGGAAATATGGCTACACCTTC.

The chain has TRBV5-6 and TRBJ2-3; 9 positions agree with TRBD1. The CDR3 extends over 15 amino acids. Germline V gene data show CDR1 as SGHDT and CDR2 as YYEEEE. V gave up 0 bases and J gave up 2 bases; unmatched junction bases: 1. In DNA, the CDR3 is TGTGCCAGCAGCTTGGCACAGGGGGCCACAGATACGCAGTATTTT. As protein: CASSLAQGATDTQYF.

The chain uses TRBV20-1 and TRBJ1-1, with a weak D call TRBD1 (6 bases). Germline values: CDR1 DFQATT, CDR2 SNEGSKA (reference sequence). Trimming took off 6 bases at V and 10 bases at J, with 18 bases between the two ends. The CDR3 length is 12 residues. The CDR3 loop reads CSASTGREGAFF. The CDR3 DNA reads TGCAGTGCGTCGACAGGCCGCGAGGGAGCTTTCTTT.

V usage is TRBV6-1 and J usage is TRBJ2-3, with D possibly TRBD1 on 6 matching bases. CDR3 length equals 15 residues. V gave up 6 bases and J gave up 2 bases, with 15 bases separating them. The V gene's germline CDR1 is MNHNS and CDR2 SASEGT. In DNA form, the CDR3 reads TGTGCCAGCAGGCGGACAGTTTTCTTCACAGATACGCAGTATTTT. It is translated as CASRRTVFFTDTQYF.

This clonotype was detected only a few times. CDR3: CSVSRQDLHTF. The DNA of the CDR3 is TGCAGCGTTTCTCGGCAGGACCTCCACACCTTC. The chain is built from TRBV29-1 and TRBJ1-2; D call uncertain. Trimming left V 5 bases short and J 12 bases short, with 16 bases between. The CDR3 spans 11 residues. CDR1 is SQVTM and CDR2 is ANQGSEA in the germline V gene.

V is TRBV6-1 and J is TRBJ1-1; no reliable D call. Germline CDR1 and CDR2: MNHNS and SASEGT. The CDR3 totals 13 residues. V was shortened by 7 bases and J by 2 bases, with 11 bases between the two germline ends. The CDR3 DNA is TGTGCCAGCACCAACAAATTTAACACTGAAGCTTTCTTT. This translates into CASTNKFNTEAFF.

The rearrangement links TRBV7-9 to TRBJ1-1, with a weak D call TRBD1 (6 bases). Germline assignment: CDR1 SEHNR and CDR2 FQNEAQ (reference sequence). Trimming removed 4 bases at V and 10 bases at J, with 13 bases between. The CDR3 is 12 residues long. The CDR3, as DNA: TGTGCCAGCAGCTCCTGGACAGTAACAGCTTTCTTT. This translates into CASSSWTVTAFF. The variable domain in full, completed from reference TRBV7-9 and TRBJ1-1, reads DTGVSQNPRHKITKRGQNVTFRCDPISEHNRLYWYRQTLGQGPEFLTYFQNEAQLEKSRLLSDRFSAERPKGSFSTLEIQRTEQGDSAMYLCASSSWTVTAFFGQGTRLTVV.